The 10 T cell receptor beta chains given below trace back to one sample, sequenced in a study of beta chain features in type 1 diabetes. Study-wide results and caveats: All four CD4+ subsets of Type 1 diabetes patients contained TCRB CDR3s that were moderately but significantly shorter.

Antigen specificity for these receptors is unknown. Since all of the isolated RNA was reverse transcribed, expressed TCRB transcripts were what got sequenced. The method was immunoSEQ multiplex PCR; TCRdb's version includes in-frame clones alone and lacks a portion of them. This sample has about 52,000 clones, with roughly 41% found just once. The sequencing input was Tregs from blood. These receptor sequences come from a man aged 25-45 years with type 1 diabetes.

This clone was detected only a few times. V usage is TRBV5-6 and J usage is TRBJ2-3, with a possible D match to TRBD1 (6 bases). Trimming stripped 4 bases from V and 2 bases from J, with 8 bases between. CDR1 is SGHDT, CDR2 YYEEEE, per germline. The CDR3 loop spans 13 amino acids. The CDR3 loop is CASSRQVTDTQYF. Here the CDR3 DNA reads TGTGCCAGCAGCAGACAGGTCACAGATACGCAGTATTTT.

This clone has more than one count but fewer than ten. This chain links TRBV19 with TRBJ1-1; 7 bases map to TRBD1. Germline loops: CDR1 LNHDA, CDR2 SQIVND (reference sequence). V lost 7 bases and J lost 4; bases outside the gene matches: 12. The CDR3 is 15 residues long. The CDR3 DNA reads TGTGCCAGTAAGGCTGGAGACAGGGCCCTCACTGAAGCTTTCTTT. This gives the protein CASKAGDRALTEAFF.

A few counts support this clone. The chain employs TRBV10-3 and TRBJ2-5, with TRBD1 identical over 9 bases. CDR3 length equals 13 residues. Trimming cost V 10 bases and J 5 bases; bases outside gene matches: 8. Germline V gives CDR1 ENHRY, CDR2 SYGVKD. The CDR3 loop is CATWTGVGETQYF. The DNA of the CDR3 is TGTGCCACGTGGACAGGGGTAGGGGAGACCCAGTACTTC.

This clone was seen a handful of times. The rearrangement links TRBV4-2 to TRBJ1-5; D remains ambiguous. The CDR3 loop spans 17 amino acids. With 1 base removed from V and 4 bases from J, the gap between germline ends came to 17 bases. Germline V gives CDR1 LGHNA, CDR2 YNFKEQ. CDR3 coding DNA: TGTGCCAGCAGCCAAGCGGTCAGCGTGACGTCGAATCAGCCCCAGCATTTT. Translating it yields CASSQAVSVTSNQPQHF.

The chain uses TRBV28 and TRBJ2-3, with D tentatively TRBD1 (6 bases). CDR3 length: 14 amino acids. Trimming stripped 9 bases from V and 1 base from J, with 14 bases between. The V gene's germline CDR1 is MDHEN and CDR2 SYDVKM. The CDR3 loop reads CASTSGQRTDTQYF. The DNA for the CDR3 is TGTGCCAGTACTTCAGGACAGCGCACAGATACGCAGTATTTT.

This clone has only a few counts. V and J are TRBV18 and TRBJ2-7; 8 nucleotides align to TRBD2. Germline assignment: CDR1 KGHSH and CDR2 LQKENI. CDR3 length: 17 amino acids. V lost 2 bases to trimming and J lost 5 bases; unmatched junction nucleotides: 14. The CDR3 loop reads CASSPRPSGQTGNEQYF. CDR3 nucleotide sequence: TGTGCCAGCTCACCAAGACCTAGCGGGCAGACTGGCAACGAGCAGTACTTC.

J is TRBJ2-1 and V is TRBV7-9; perhaps TRBD2 as D (7 bases). Germline V gives CDR1 SEHNR, CDR2 FQNEAQ (reference sequence). The CDR3 is made up of 16 amino acids. The V gene lost 4 bases and the J gene lost 6 bases, with 19 bases spanning the gap. The CDR3: CASSSRGRETGNEQFF. CDR3 coding DNA: TGTGCCAGCAGCTCTCGGGGGCGGGAGACCGGCAATGAGCAGTTCTTC.

This clone has more than one count but fewer than ten. This chain joins TRBV5-1 and TRBJ2-1; TRBD1 is a possible D gene (5 bases). Per germline, CDR1 SGHRS and CDR2 YFSETQ. V lost 0 bases to trimming and J lost 5 bases, with 18 bases between them. The CDR3 extends over 17 amino acids. CDR3 region: CASSLVAAGFGNNEQFF. In DNA, the CDR3 is TGCGCCAGCAGCTTGGTGGCTGCAGGGTTCGGTAACAATGAGCAGTTCTTC.

This chain uses TRBV19 with TRBJ1-5; D possibly corresponds to TRBD1 (5 bases). Trimming removed 5 bases at V and 2 bases at J, with 19 bases between. The CDR3 consists of 17 residues. Per germline, CDR1 LNHDA and CDR2 SQIVND (reference sequence). Written as DNA, the CDR3 is TGTGCCAGTAGTTCATGGGGCAGGGAGGTTGGCAATCAGCCCCAGCATTTT. It translates to CASSSWGREVGNQPQHF.

The gene calls are TRBV29-1 and TRBJ1-4; 9 bases match TRBD1. CDR1 is SQVTM and CDR2 is ANQGSEA in the germline V gene. After removal of 6 bases from V and 7 bases from J, the junction contained 12 bases not matched to a gene. The CDR3 loop spans 15 amino acids. In nucleotides, the CDR3 is TGCAGCGTAGCCGGGACAGGGCCTGCGGGTGAAAAACTGTTTTTT. Translated: CSVAGTGPAGEKLFF.